The next 20 T cell receptor beta chains were all read from a single sample in a study of response to subunit inactivated influenza vaccine. Each CDR3 protein is one row after TCRdb ran MiXCR on the RT-PCR reads. The sample gives roughly 650,000 distinct CDR3 sequences, 14% of which show up once; 7.6% is in the top ten. The specimen was PBMCs from blood, collected approximately 15 days before vaccination. Source of these receptors: a man in his forties or fifties who received an inactivated influenza vaccine.

The chain joins TRBV7-9 to TRBJ2-1, with D possibly TRBD1 on 5 matching bases. The V gene lost 5 bases and the J gene lost 1 base, with 12 bases spanning the gap. Germline assignment: CDR1 SEHNR and CDR2 FQNEAQ (reference sequence). This CDR3 contains 15 residues. The CDR3 DNA reads as TGTGCCAGCAGCGCAGACGGACATTCCTACAATGAGCAGTTCTTC. Its translation is CASSADGHSYNEQFF.

The sample holds many counts of this clonotype. V usage is TRBV7-2 and J usage is TRBJ2-1; the match to TRBD1 covers 7 bases. This CDR3 spans 13 amino acids. Losses at the gene ends were 5 bases for V and 9 bases for J; bases not matched to a gene: 7. Germline CDR1 reads SGHTA; CDR2 reads FQGNSA. The CDR3 loop is CASSPNRGFEQFF. DNA for the CDR3: TGTGCCAGCAGCCCCAACAGGGGTTTTGAGCAGTTCTTC.

The chain has TRBV29-1 and TRBJ2-4; TRBD1 might be the D (6 bases). CDR3 length: 13 residues. Germline CDR1 is SQVTM and CDR2 is ANQGSEA. The V gene lost 7 bases and the J gene lost 2 bases, with 12 bases spanning the gap. The CDR3 nucleotides are TGCAGCGCCGAAGGGGGATCCAAAAACATTCAGTACTTC. It is translated as CSAEGGSKNIQYF.

The chain has TRBV12-3 or TRBV12-4 and TRBJ2-3, with TRBD2 as a possible D gene (7 bases). The CDR3 runs 15 residues. V was clipped by 6 bases and J by 4 bases, with 17 bases between them. CDR3 nucleotides: TGTGCCAGCAGCCGTAGGGGGAGGGTGGCAGATACGCAGTATTTT. Encoded protein: CASSRRGRVADTQYF.

This clonotype was recorded many times. The J gene is TRBJ1-2, the V gene TRBV7-2, with D uncertain. CDR3 length: 13 amino acids. The V end was cut by 2 bases, the J end by 4 bases, with 8 bases between. Germline loops: CDR1 SGHTA, CDR2 FQGNSA. CDR3 bases: TGTGCCAGCAGCTTATCGGGGTTCTATGGCTACACCTTC. Amino acids: CASSLSGFYGYTF.

This clonotype was observed a few times. The V and J genes are TRBV5-1 and TRBJ2-3; D is ambiguous. Germline CDR1 reads SGHRS; CDR2 reads YFSETQ. The CDR3 consists of 16 residues. The V gene lost 1 base and the J gene lost 1 base, with 13 bases spanning the gap. The CDR3 DNA follows: TGCGCCAGCAGCTTGTCAAGATCGTGGGGCACAGATACGCAGTATTTT. Amino acids: CASSLSRSWGTDTQYF.

The chain uses TRBV11-1 and TRBJ2-2, with D perhaps TRBD1 or TRBD2 (7 bases each). Germline V gene sequence: CDR1 SGHAT, CDR2 FQDESV (reference sequence). V was pared by 5 bases and J by 2 bases, with 24 bases between. This CDR3 has 19 amino acids. The CDR3 DNA follows: TGTGCCAGCAGCCCCAGGGGGGCGCGGCGGGGGCTAAACACCGGGGAGCTGTTTTTT. It encodes CASSPRGARRGLNTGELFF.

This clonotype has a count of ten or more. This chain joins TRBV10-3 and TRBJ2-1; weak D call: TRBD2 (6 bases). The CDR3 length is 17 residues. Germline-derived CDR1 and CDR2 are ENHRY and SYGVKD. Trimming cost V 0 bases and J 6 bases, with 18 bases left between them. DNA of the CDR3: TGTGCCATCAGTGAGTCGAGGGGAGGCCTTGGCGGCAATGAGCAGTTCTTC. Translation: CAISESRGGLGGNEQFF.

This clonotype was observed a handful of times. The genes are TRBV3-1 and TRBJ2-1, with D tentatively TRBD2 (5 bases). The V end was cut by 5 bases, the J end by 9 bases, with 14 bases between. The germline V gene has CDR1 LGHDT and CDR2 YNNKEL (reference sequence). The CDR3 runs 13 residues. Here the CDR3 DNA reads TGTGCCAGCAGCAGGAACAATCGGGGTGAGCAGTTCTTC. This translates into CASSRNNRGEQFF.

This clonotype has just a few counts. This chain joins TRBV20-1 and TRBJ2-3; TRBD2 aligns across 8 bases. Per the germline V gene, CDR1 is DFQATT and CDR2 is SNEGSKA (reference sequence). The CDR3 is 14 residues long. V shed 6 bases, J shed 3 bases, and the junction held 8 bases outside the gene matches. CDR3 sequence reads: CSAQSGGGTDTQYF. CDR3 nucleotides: TGCAGTGCGCAATCGGGGGGGGGGACAGATACGCAGTATTTT.

This clonotype was seen only a few times. The chain has TRBV12-3 or TRBV12-4 and TRBJ1-2; D is perhaps TRBD1 (6 bases). CDR3 size: 14 residues. V gave up 6 bases and J gave up 4 bases, with 15 bases separating them. The DNA of the CDR3 is TGTGCCAGCAGCCGCCTCCTAGGGGGCTATGGCTACACCTTC. Protein product: CASSRLLGGYGYTF.

At least ten counts were recorded for this clonotype. The chain is built from TRBV20-1 and TRBJ2-1, with 9 bases lining up with TRBD2. The CDR3 sequence is 14 residues long. Germline CDR1 reads DFQATT; CDR2 reads SNEGSKA (reference sequence). The J segment lost 6 bases and the V segment lost 4 bases, leaving 7 bases of the junction unmatched. In nucleotides, the CDR3 is TGCAGTGCTAAACTCGGGACTAGCAGCAATGAGCAGTTCTTC. Translating it yields CSAKLGTSSNEQFF.

This clonotype has just a few counts. The J gene is TRBJ2-7, the V gene TRBV20-1; 9 nucleotides match TRBD2. The V and J ends lost 3 bases and 6 bases, in that order; junction bases with no gene match: 6. Germline values: CDR1 DFQATT, CDR2 SNEGSKA (reference sequence). The CDR3 spans 13 residues. CDR3 nucleotides: TGCAGTGCTAGGATGATACTAGCGGGCGAGCAGTACTTC. Its translation: CSARMILAGEQYF.

This clonotype was seen a single time. The rearrangement links TRBV2 to TRBJ2-1; TRBD1 agrees at 8 bases. The CDR3 runs 15 residues. Germline V gives CDR1 SNHLY, CDR2 FYNNEI. Trimming took 6 bases from V and 9 from J; bases not matched to a gene: 13. CDR3 loop: CASRLQGVRAVEQFF. The CDR3 DNA reads TGTGCCAGCAGATTACAGGGGGTGCGGGCCGTTGAGCAGTTCTTC.

This clonotype was picked up a small number of times. This rearrangement joins TRBV12-3 or TRBV12-4 to TRBJ2-5; maybe TRBD1 (8 bases). Trimming removed 1 base from V and 9 bases from J, with 18 bases in between. This CDR3 has 15 residues. The CDR3 region is CASSLGEGSGGAQYF. The CDR3 DNA is TGTGCCAGCAGTTTAGGGGAGGGATCAGGGGGCGCCCAGTACTTC.

The chain uses TRBV28 and TRBJ2-2; a possible D gene is TRBD2 (6 bases). Germline V lookup: CDR1 MDHEN, CDR2 SYDVKM. Trimming stripped 0 bases from V and 4 bases from J, with 9 bases between. The CDR3 spans 15 residues. The CDR3: CASSLWGGVTGELFF. In nucleotides, the CDR3 is TGTGCCAGCAGTTTATGGGGGGGAGTCACCGGGGAGCTGTTTTTT. Full variable domain (remainder filled in from reference TRBV28 and TRBJ2-2): DVKVTQSSRYLVKRTGEKVFLECVQDMDHENMFWYRQDPGLGLRLIYFSYDVKMKEKGDIPEGYSVSREKKERFSLILESASTNQTSMYLCASSLWGGVTGELFFGEGSRLTVL.

This clonotype was observed a handful of times. The chain has TRBV4-2 and TRBJ2-3; possibly TRBD1 or TRBD2 for D (6 bases each). CDR1 and CDR2 (germline): LGHNA, YNFKEQ. The CDR3 spans 18 residues. V lost 0 bases and J 2 bases, leaving 18 bases between the germline ends. CDR3 in DNA: TGTGCCAGCAGCCAAGATAAGCGGTTTGGGGGGCTCACAGATACGCAGTATTTT. Protein product: CASSQDKRFGGLTDTQYF.

J is TRBJ2-3 and V is TRBV20-1; D is possibly TRBD1 or TRBD2 (6 bases each). The germline V gene encodes CDR1 DFQATT and CDR2 SNEGSKA (reference sequence). This CDR3 contains 13 residues. CDR3 in amino acids: CRGSGAGTDTQYF. The DNA for the CDR3 is TGCAGGGGGTCGGGGGCAGGCACAGATACGCAGTATTTT.

This clonotype appeared a few times. This sequence joins TRBV27 and TRBJ2-5; TRBD1 might be the D (5 bases). Germline V gene lookup returns CDR1 MNHEY and CDR2 SMNVEV (reference sequence). Trimming took 6 bases from V and 1 from J, leaving 12 bases between them. The CDR3 contains 14 residues. The CDR3 coding sequence is TGTGCCAGCAGCAGGGTAGGCCGCCAAGAGACCCAGTACTTC. Its protein product is CASSRVGRQETQYF.

This rearrangement joins TRBV5-1 to TRBJ2-6; 8 nucleotides agree with TRBD1. After removal of 4 bases from V and 1 base from J, the junction contained 16 bases not matched to a gene. This CDR3 contains 20 residues. Per germline, CDR1 SGHRS and CDR2 YFSETQ. The CDR3 is CASSTRSGQGGTSGANVLTF. CDR3 nucleotide sequence: TGCGCCAGCAGCACCCGCTCTGGACAGGGAGGTACTTCTGGGGCCAACGTCCTGACTTTC.